This T cell receptor (beta chain) was sequenced in a study of cytomegalovirus exposure and HLA in healthy donors. Study conclusions and caveats: According to the study, about 180 TCR beta chains were cytomegalovirus-associated. Links to common viral pathogens appeared, in a later analysis, for several of the most significant clusters. Association of a missense DCLRE1C variant with TCR beta V- and J-gene trimming was reported in a later analysis.

The PCR ran on 60 Vbeta and 13 Jbeta primers. This table comes from immunoSEQ multiplex PCR, and its TCRdb copy is limited to in-frame clones, with some not included. The sample has 110,000 to 150,000 clones; nearly 10% are singletons. Only a few counts were recorded for this clone. Its antigen is still unknown. CDR3 length: 15 amino acids. Germline V gene sequence: CDR1 SQVTM, CDR2 ANQGSEA. Sequencing used PBMCs. This receptor was identified in a man aged 50-59 years in good health and CMV-seronegative. The chain combines TRBV29-1 with TRBJ2-5; TRBD1 aligns across 7 bases. The J call may be mistaken, given a closer DNA end match to TRBJ2-7. CDR3 sequence (DNA): TGCAGCGTTGTGGCCCAGACAGGGCCCCCCTACGAGCAGTACTTC. It yields the protein CSVVAQTGPPYEQYF.